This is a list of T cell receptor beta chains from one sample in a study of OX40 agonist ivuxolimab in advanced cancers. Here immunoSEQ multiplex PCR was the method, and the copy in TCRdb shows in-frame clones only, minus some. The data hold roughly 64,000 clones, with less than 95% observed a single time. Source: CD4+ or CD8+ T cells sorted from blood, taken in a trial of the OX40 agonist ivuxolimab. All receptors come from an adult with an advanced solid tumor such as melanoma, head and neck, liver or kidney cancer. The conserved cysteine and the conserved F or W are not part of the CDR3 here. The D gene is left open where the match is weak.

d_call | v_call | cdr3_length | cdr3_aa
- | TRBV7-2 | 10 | ASSFNGDEQF
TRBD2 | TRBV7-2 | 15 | ASSAGLAGGYTGELF
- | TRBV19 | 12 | ASSIGGPGRTQY
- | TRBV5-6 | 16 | ASSLESLAILSPDTQY
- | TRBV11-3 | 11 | ASSPQSTDTQY
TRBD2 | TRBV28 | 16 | ASSMGTGLAVITYEQY
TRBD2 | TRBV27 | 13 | ASSLLASGGYEQY
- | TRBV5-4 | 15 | ASSLGLSNGGTDTQY
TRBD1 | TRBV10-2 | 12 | ASKNGQGFYGYT
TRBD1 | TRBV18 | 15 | ASSPVKGQGARTEAF
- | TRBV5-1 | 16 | ASSLSFGGALMNTEAF
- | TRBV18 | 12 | ASSPSGGGETQY
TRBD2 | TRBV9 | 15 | ASSLQAGGTVSDTQY
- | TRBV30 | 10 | ALPGIGNTIY
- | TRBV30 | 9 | AWSSHSEAF
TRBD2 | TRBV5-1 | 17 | ASSTDLRGVVPGGHTQY
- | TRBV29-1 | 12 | SVEGGGRRTEAF
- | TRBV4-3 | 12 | ASSQTHMQETQY
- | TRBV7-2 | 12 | ASSLAGADQELF
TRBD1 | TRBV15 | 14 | ATSRERLGTAYEQY
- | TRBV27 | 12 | ASSPHLPGYEQY
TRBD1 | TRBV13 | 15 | ASSLPGQGKGGDTQY